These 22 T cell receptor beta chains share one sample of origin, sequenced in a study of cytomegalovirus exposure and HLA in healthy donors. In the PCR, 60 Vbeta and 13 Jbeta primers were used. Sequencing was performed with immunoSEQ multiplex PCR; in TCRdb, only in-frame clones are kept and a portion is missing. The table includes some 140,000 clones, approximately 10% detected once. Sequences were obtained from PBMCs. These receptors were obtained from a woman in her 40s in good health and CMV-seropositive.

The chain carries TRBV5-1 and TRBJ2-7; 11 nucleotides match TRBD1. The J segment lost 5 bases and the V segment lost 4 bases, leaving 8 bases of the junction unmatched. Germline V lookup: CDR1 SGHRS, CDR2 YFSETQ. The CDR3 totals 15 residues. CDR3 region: CASSGSGQGGNEQYF. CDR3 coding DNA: TGCGCCAGCAGCGGCTCGGGACAGGGGGGGAACGAGCAGTACTTC.

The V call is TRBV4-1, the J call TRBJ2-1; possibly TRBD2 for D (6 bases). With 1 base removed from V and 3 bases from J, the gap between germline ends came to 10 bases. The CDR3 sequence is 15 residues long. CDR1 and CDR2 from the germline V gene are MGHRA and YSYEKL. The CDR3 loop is CASSQVSDYYNEQFF. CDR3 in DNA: TGCGCCAGCAGCCAAGTTTCGGACTACTACAATGAGCAGTTCTTC.

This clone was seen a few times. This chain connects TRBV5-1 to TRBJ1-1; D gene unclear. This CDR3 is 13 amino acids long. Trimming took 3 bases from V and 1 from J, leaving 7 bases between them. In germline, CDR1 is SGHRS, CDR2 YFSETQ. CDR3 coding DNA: TGCGCCAGCAGCTCGGCAGGGAACACTGAAGCTTTCTTT. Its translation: CASSSAGNTEAFF.

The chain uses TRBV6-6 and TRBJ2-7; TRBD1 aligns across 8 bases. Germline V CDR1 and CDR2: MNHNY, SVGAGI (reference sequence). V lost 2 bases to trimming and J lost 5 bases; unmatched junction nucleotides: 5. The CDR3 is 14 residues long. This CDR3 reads CASSYADRVDEQYF. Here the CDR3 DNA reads TGTGCCAGCAGTTACGCGGACAGGGTTGACGAGCAGTACTTC.

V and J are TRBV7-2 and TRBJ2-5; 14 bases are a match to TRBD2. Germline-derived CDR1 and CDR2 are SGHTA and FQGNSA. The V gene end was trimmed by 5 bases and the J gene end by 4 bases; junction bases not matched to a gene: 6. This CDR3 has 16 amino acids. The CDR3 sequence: CASSQGLAGAGETQYF. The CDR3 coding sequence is TGTGCCAGCAGCCAGGGACTAGCGGGGGCGGGAGAGACCCAGTACTTC.

CDR3 nucleotide sequence: TGTGCCACCACTCGGGGGACCGCGAACACCGGGGAGCTGTTTTTT. This sequence encodes CATTRGTANTGELFF. J is TRBJ2-2 and V is TRBV7-2, with D possibly matching TRBD2 (6 bases). Germline CDR1 reads SGHTA; CDR2 reads FQGNSA. V dropped 10 bases and J dropped 0 bases, with 15 bases sitting between them. This CDR3 region has 15 residues. Filled out from reference TRBV7-2 and TRBJ2-2, the complete variable domain reads GAGVSQSPSNKVTEKGKDVELRCDPISGHTALYWYRQSLGQGLEFLIYFQGNSAPDKSGLPSDRFSAERTGGSVSTLTIQRTQQEDSAVYLCATTRGTANTGELFFGEGSRLTVL.

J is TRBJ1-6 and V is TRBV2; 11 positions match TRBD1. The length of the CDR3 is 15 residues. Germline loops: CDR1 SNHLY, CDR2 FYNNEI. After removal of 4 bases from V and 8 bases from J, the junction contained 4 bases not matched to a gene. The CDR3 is CASSVPGQGDSPLHF. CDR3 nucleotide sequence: TGTGCCAGCAGTGTACCGGGACAGGGGGATTCACCCCTCCACTTT. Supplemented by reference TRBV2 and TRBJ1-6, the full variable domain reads EPEVTQTPSHQVTQMGQEVILRCVPISNHLYFYWYRQILGQKVEFLVSFYNNEISEKSEIFDDQFSVERPDGSNFTLKIRSTKLEDSAMYFCASSVPGQGDSPLHFGNGTRLTVT.

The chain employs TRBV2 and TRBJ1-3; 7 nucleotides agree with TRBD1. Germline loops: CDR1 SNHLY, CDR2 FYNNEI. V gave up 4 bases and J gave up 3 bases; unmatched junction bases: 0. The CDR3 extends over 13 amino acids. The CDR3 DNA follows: TGTGCCAGCAGTGCAGGGGGTGGAAACACCATATATTTT. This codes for CASSAGGGNTIYF.

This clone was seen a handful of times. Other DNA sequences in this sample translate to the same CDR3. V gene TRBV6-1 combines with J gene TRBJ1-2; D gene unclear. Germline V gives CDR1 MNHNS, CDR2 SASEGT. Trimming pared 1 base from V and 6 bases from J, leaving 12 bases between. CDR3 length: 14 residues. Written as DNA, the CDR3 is TGTGCCAGCAGTGAAGTGAAGAGCGTGGATGGCTACACCTTC. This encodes CASSEVKSVDGYTF.

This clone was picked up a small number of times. The CDR3, as DNA: TGTGCCAGCAGCTCCGGGAATACTACAGATACGCAGTATTTT. Its translation: CASSSGNTTDTQYF. The V call is TRBV2, the J call TRBJ2-3, with a tentative D call TRBD2 (5 bases). Trimming stripped 6 bases from V and 3 bases from J, with 13 bases between. Germline CDR1 is SNHLY and CDR2 is FYNNEI. The CDR3 is made up of 14 amino acids.

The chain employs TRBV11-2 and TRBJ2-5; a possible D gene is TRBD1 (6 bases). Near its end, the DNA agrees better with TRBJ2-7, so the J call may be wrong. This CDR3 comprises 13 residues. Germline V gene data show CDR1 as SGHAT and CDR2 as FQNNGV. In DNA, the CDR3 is TGTGCCAGCAGCTTAAACAGGGACTACGAGCAGTACTTC. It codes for CASSLNRDYEQYF.

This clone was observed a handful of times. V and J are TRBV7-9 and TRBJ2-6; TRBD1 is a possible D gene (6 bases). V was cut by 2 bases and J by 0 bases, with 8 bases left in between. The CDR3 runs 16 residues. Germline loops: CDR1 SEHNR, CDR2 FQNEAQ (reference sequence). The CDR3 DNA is TGTGCCAGCAGCTTATGGGGGCTCTCTGGGGCCAACGTCCTGACTTTC. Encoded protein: CASSLWGLSGANVLTF.

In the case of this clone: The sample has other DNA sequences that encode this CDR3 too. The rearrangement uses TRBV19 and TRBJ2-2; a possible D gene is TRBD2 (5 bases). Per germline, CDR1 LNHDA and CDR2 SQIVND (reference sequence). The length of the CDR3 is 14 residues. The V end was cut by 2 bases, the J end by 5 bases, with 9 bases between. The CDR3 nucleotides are TGTGCCAGTAGTATAAAAGCGGTTACCGGGGAGCTGTTTTTT. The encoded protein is CASSIKAVTGELFF.

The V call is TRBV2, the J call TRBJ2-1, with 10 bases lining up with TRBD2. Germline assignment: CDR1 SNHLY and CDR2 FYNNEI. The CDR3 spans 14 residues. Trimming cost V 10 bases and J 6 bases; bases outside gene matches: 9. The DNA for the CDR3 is TGTGCCACCTCATTAGAGCGGGGGGGCAATGAGCAGTTCTTC. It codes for CATSLERGGNEQFF.

CDR3 loop: CASSLAQGLDTQYF. The DNA of the CDR3 is TGCGCCAGCAGCTTGGCACAGGGGCTAGATACGCAGTATTTT. V usage is TRBV5-1 and J usage is TRBJ2-3; 7 bases align to TRBD1. Germline CDR1 SGHRS, CDR2 YFSETQ. The CDR3 covers 14 residues. The J segment lost 5 bases and the V segment lost 0 bases, leaving 3 bases of the junction unmatched.

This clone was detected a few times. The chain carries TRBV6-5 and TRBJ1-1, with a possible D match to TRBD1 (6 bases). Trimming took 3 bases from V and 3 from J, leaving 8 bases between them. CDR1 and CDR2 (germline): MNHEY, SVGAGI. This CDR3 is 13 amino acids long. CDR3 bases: TGTGCCAGCAGTTATCCAGGGGACACTGAAGCTTTCTTT. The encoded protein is CASSYPGDTEAFF.

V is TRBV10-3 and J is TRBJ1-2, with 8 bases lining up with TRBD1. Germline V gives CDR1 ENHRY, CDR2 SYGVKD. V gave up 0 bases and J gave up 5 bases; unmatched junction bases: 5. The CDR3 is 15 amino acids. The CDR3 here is CAISESTGEGYGYTF. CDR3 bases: TGTGCCATCAGTGAGTCGACAGGGGAAGGGTATGGCTACACCTTC.

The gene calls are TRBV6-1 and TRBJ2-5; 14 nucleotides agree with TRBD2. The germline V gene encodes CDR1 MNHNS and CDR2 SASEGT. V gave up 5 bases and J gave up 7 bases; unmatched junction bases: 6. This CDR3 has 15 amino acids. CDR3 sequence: CASSPGLAGVGTQYF. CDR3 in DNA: TGTGCCAGCAGTCCGGGACTAGCGGGGGTAGGGACCCAGTACTTC.

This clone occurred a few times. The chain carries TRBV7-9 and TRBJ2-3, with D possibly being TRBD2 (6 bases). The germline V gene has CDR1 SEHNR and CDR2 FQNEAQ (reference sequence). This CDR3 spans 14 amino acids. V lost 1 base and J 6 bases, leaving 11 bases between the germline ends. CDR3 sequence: CASSLETSSDTQYF. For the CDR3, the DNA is TGTGCCAGCAGCTTAGAGACTAGTTCTGATACGCAGTATTTT.

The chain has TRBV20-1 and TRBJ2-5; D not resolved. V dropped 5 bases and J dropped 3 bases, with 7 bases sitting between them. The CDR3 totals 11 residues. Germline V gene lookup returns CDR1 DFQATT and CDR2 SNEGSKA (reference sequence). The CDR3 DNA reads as TGCAGTGCTGAGAACGAAGAGACCCAGTACTTC. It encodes CSAENEETQYF.

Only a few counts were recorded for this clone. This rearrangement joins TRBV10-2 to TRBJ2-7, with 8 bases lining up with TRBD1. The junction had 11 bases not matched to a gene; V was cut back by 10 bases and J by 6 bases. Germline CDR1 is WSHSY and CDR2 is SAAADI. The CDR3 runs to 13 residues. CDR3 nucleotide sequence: TGCGCCACGCAGGACAGGGAAGGGGGCGAGCAGTACTTC. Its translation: CATQDREGGEQYF.

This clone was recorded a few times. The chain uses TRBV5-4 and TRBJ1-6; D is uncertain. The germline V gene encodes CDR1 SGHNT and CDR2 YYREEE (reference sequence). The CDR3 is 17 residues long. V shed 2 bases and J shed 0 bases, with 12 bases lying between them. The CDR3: CASSFKSVSSYNSPLHF. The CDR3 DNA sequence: TGTGCCAGCAGCTTCAAATCAGTAAGCTCCTATAATTCACCCCTCCACTTT.